The 18 T cell receptor beta chains presented below share a single source sample, sequenced in a study of neoadjuvant anti-PD-1 for oral cavity cancer. The method was immunoSEQ multiplex PCR; TCRdb's version includes in-frame clones alone and lacks a portion of them. The table lists some 33,000 clones, 85% to 90% of them singletons. Sample: PBMCs, taken before nivolumab (anti-PD-1) treatment. These receptors were obtained from a person between 40 and 85 years old with oral cavity squamous cell carcinoma.

This chain connects TRBV5-6 to TRBJ2-5, with 8 bases identical to TRBD2. The CDR3 contains 18 residues. V gave up 4 bases and J gave up 1 base; unmatched junction bases: 15. In germline, CDR1 is SGHDT, CDR2 YYEEEE. The CDR3 loop is CASSGTFGEAGAQETQYF. The CDR3 nucleotides are TGTGCCAGCAGCGGGACCTTTGGGGAAGCGGGGGCCCAAGAGACCCAGTACTTC.

A few counts support this clone. The V and J genes are TRBV5-1 and TRBJ1-1; 8 bases match TRBD1. The CDR3 sequence is 16 residues long. J was trimmed by 1 base and V by 2 bases; bases with no gene match: 7. Germline values: CDR1 SGHRS, CDR2 YFSETQ. The CDR3 region is CASSFLTGEKNTEAFF. The CDR3, as DNA: TGCGCCAGCAGCTTCCTGACAGGGGAGAAGAACACTGAAGCTTTCTTT.

The V call is TRBV6-1, the J call TRBJ1-1; D may be TRBD1 (5 bases). CDR3 length: 12 residues. V lost 8 bases and J 0 bases, leaving 7 bases between the germline ends. Germline V gene lookup returns CDR1 MNHNS and CDR2 SASEGT. The DNA of the CDR3 is TGTGCCAGCCGGACATTGAACACTGAAGCTTTCTTT. Translation gives CASRTLNTEAFF.

The chain combines TRBV7-9 with TRBJ1-2; D ambiguous. The length of the CDR3 is 13 residues. Germline lookup yields CDR1 SEHNR and CDR2 FQNEAQ (reference sequence). V lost 5 bases and J lost 0, with 7 bases in between. The CDR3 protein is CASSSHPNYGYTF. Here the CDR3 DNA reads TGTGCCAGCAGCAGCCACCCTAACTATGGCTACACCTTC.

The chain recombines TRBV7-2 with TRBJ2-6; D gene unclear. V was cut by 1 base and J by 4 bases, with 14 bases left in between. Germline CDR1 reads SGHTA; CDR2 reads FQGNSA. There are 17 residues in the CDR3. The CDR3 protein is CASSLGGPRRGANVLTF. DNA for the CDR3: TGTGCCAGCAGCTTAGGGGGTCCCAGAAGAGGGGCCAACGTCCTGACTTTC.

V gene TRBV9 combines with J gene TRBJ2-3, with TRBD2 as a possible D gene (5 bases). The V end lost 2 bases, the J end lost 8 bases, and 12 bases lay between the germline ends. CDR1 and CDR2 (germline): SGDLS, YYNGEE. The CDR3 covers 13 residues. In DNA form, the CDR3 reads TGTGCCAGCAGCGTCGAAGAGGGCAGTACGCAGTATTTT. Protein sequence: CASSVEEGSTQYF.

In its sample, this clone was seen a few times. This chain uses TRBV7-8 with TRBJ1-2; TRBD1 agrees at 7 bases. The CDR3 sequence is 15 residues long. V was pared by 5 bases and J by 8 bases, with 14 bases of the junction left unmatched. Germline CDR1 and CDR2: SGHVS and FQNEAQ. The CDR3 bases are TGTGCCAGCAGCCCTTCGCGACAGGGAACGAGAGGCTACACCTTC. Protein product: CASSPSRQGTRGYTF.

The chain uses TRBV6-6 and TRBJ1-4; D perhaps matches TRBD1 (5 bases). CDR3 length equals 16 residues. The germline CDR1 and CDR2 sequences are MNHNY and SVGAGI (reference sequence). V lost 2 bases, J lost 3 bases, and 13 bases lay in between. The CDR3 DNA reads as TGTGCCAGCAGTTACAACCAGGGAGCTGCTAATGAAAAACTGTTTTTT. Protein product: CASSYNQGAANEKLFF.

The chain couples TRBV15 to TRBJ2-7; no clear D gene. From germline, CDR1 is LNHNV and CDR2 YYDKDF (reference sequence). The CDR3 loop spans 15 amino acids. The ends were cut back, 4 bases at V and 2 bases at J, with 15 bases in the middle. CDR3 coding DNA: TGTGCCACCAGCAAAGAGGACGGACCGACCTACGAGCAGTACTTC. Its translation: CATSKEDGPTYEQYF.

The chain couples TRBV10-3 to TRBJ2-7; no reliable D call. Germline loops: CDR1 ENHRY, CDR2 SYGVKD. Trimming removed 2 bases from V and 7 bases from J, with 9 bases in between. The CDR3 runs to 12 residues. The CDR3: CAISEGLGEQYF. In nucleotides, the CDR3 is TGTGCCATCAGTGAGGGCCTAGGGGAGCAGTACTTC.

The sample holds a few counts of this clone. The chain has TRBV6-5 and TRBJ1-2, with 7 bases lining up with TRBD1. With 5 bases clipped from V and 8 bases from J, the junction kept 14 bases outside the gene matches. Germline loops: CDR1 MNHEY, CDR2 SVGAGI. This CDR3 spans 15 amino acids. This CDR3 reads CASSKSGTEVLGYTF. CDR3 DNA sequence: TGTGCCAGCAGTAAGAGCGGGACAGAGGTTTTGGGCTACACCTTC.

This clone was observed once. The chain employs TRBV7-9 and TRBJ2-7; tentative D call: TRBD1 (6 bases). CDR3 size: 16 residues. The ends were cut back, 1 base at V and 5 bases at J, with 18 bases in the middle. Germline V CDR1 and CDR2: SEHNR, FQNEAQ (reference sequence). The chain's CDR3 is CASSLVGIGGGDEQYF. In nucleotides, the CDR3 is TGTGCCAGCAGCTTAGTAGGGATAGGGGGTGGCGACGAGCAGTACTTC.

This clone was observed once. This chain links TRBV6-1 with TRBJ1-5; possibly TRBD1 for D (5 bases). V was cut by 8 bases and J by 5 bases, with 16 bases left in between. CDR1 MNHNS and CDR2 SASEGT come from the germline V gene. This CDR3 has 14 amino acids. The CDR3 sequence: CASRGGWSDQPQHF. The DNA of the CDR3 is TGTGCCAGCCGGGGGGGGTGGTCCGATCAGCCCCAGCATTTT.

J is TRBJ1-4 and V is TRBV5-1; tentative D call: TRBD1 (5 bases). The CDR3 is 14 amino acids. The germline V and J ends were trimmed by 2 bases and 6 bases, with 11 bases remaining between them. CDR1 and CDR2 from the germline V gene are SGHRS and YFSETQ. The CDR3 protein is CASSFRGEDEKLFF. The CDR3, as DNA: TGCGCCAGCAGCTTTCGAGGGGAGGATGAAAAACTGTTTTTT.

The chain is built from TRBV2 and TRBJ1-6, with a weak D call TRBD1 (5 bases). Trimming took 4 bases from V and 3 from J, leaving 10 bases between them. The CDR3 has 15 residues. The germline CDR1 and CDR2 sequences are SNHLY and FYNNEI. DNA for the CDR3: TGTGCCAGCAGTGCCGGGAGGGGCTATAATTCACCCCTCCACTTT. Residues: CASSAGRGYNSPLHF.

CDR3 sequence: CASSAPGTGGALAYEQYF. The CDR3 nucleotides are TGTGCCAGCAGTGCCCCCGGGACAGGGGGCGCATTGGCCTACGAGCAGTACTTC. This chain joins TRBV2 and TRBJ2-7; 12 bases align to TRBD1. V lost 4 bases and J lost 2; bases outside the gene matches: 12. Germline lookup yields CDR1 SNHLY and CDR2 FYNNEI. CDR3 length: 18 amino acids.

V and J are TRBV18 and TRBJ2-7; 9 bases line up with TRBD1. V lost 0 bases and J lost 7; bases outside the gene matches: 7. The CDR3 is 15 amino acids. Germline V gene data show CDR1 as KGHSH and CDR2 as LQKENI. CDR3 amino acids: CASSPPGQGSREQYF. The CDR3 DNA follows: TGTGCCAGCTCACCACCGGGACAGGGTTCTAGAGAGCAGTACTTC.

The chain has TRBV7-2 and TRBJ2-2, with D perhaps matching TRBD1 (6 bases). Germline V lookup: CDR1 SGHTA, CDR2 FQGNSA. The CDR3 extends over 16 amino acids. The V and J ends lost 0 bases and 4 bases respectively, with 12 bases between them. CDR3 bases: TGTGCCAGCAGCTTAGCGCTGGCCAGGGGCACCGGGGAGCTGTTTTTT. Translation: CASSLALARGTGELFF.